This T cell receptor beta chain is from a study of early T cells in non-severe SARS-CoV-2 infection. The V gene's germline CDR1 is MNHEY and CDR2 SVGAGI. This CDR3 has 14 amino acids. Trimming stripped 2 bases from V and 5 bases from J, with 11 bases between. Attachment of unique molecular identifiers to individual cDNA molecules was performed. A single record per CDR3 protein comes from TCRdb applying MiXCR to the 5' RACE reads. The sample contains roughly 70,000 distinct CDR3 sequences, about 13% of which appear only once. The sequence came from an adult who was a healthcare worker with PCR-confirmed SARS-CoV-2 infection or an uninfected control (not recorded which). This rearrangement joins TRBV6-5 to TRBJ2-3, with D hard to call. The sequencing input was whole blood. This chain's CDR3 is CASSYAGFGDTQYF. In DNA, the CDR3 is TGTGCCAGCAGTTACGCCGGGTTTGGAGATACGCAGTATTTT.